The clone carrying this T cell receptor beta chain has at least ten counts. The target antigen is unknown. The data were obtained in a study of glioma-infiltrating T cells. Across the study: Glioblastomas were WHO grade IV, sampled at first diagnosis; low-grade were grade II. Sequencing aimed for about 4.5- to 11-fold coverage of 750,000 to 1,000,000 peripheral T cells. Whole-study results and caveats: A blood CDR3 motif signature was depleted in highly divergent patients.

The iRepertoire nested amplicon-rescue multiplex PCR amplified TCR alpha and beta CDR3s from RNA. For one-step reverse transcription and amplification, 100-400 ng of tissue mRNA or PBMC total RNA was used. MiXCR was run by TCRdb on the multiplex PCR reads, yielding one entry per CDR3 protein. The sample consists of 400,000 or so distinct CDR3 sequences, around 38% of them appearing once. Trimming removed 5 bases from V and 7 bases from J; junction bases left unmatched: 9. Germline-derived CDR1 and CDR2 are MDHEN and SYDVKM. The CDR3 consists of 14 residues. This clonotype was obtained from a human donor with low-grade glioma or glioblastoma, undergoing nonglioma brain surgery, or in good health (not recorded which). Input material: glioma tissue, nonneoplastic brain tissue, or PBMCs (not recorded which). The genes are TRBV28 and TRBJ1-2; 8 nucleotides align to TRBD1. CDR3 residues: CASSRDRSVSGYTF. The DNA of the CDR3 is TGTGCCAGCAGTAGGGACAGGTCCGTCAGTGGCTACACCTTC.